These T cell receptor beta chains were read from a single sample in a study of blood T cell repertoires in COVID-19. Assay: immunoSEQ multiplex PCR; the TCRdb copy retains only in-frame clones and omits some. The sample records tens of thousands of clones, around 90% being singletons. Material: peripheral blood. The origin of the receptors is a man over 45 with active COVID-19. The CDR3 runs from the conserved cysteine through the conserved F or W. Fields, in order: D gene, V gene, clone size, J gene, CDR3 protein, CDR3 DNA. The D gene is left open where the match is weak. Rows may omit the clone size; those that give it use once, few, many or a size class.

TRBD2	TRBV4-1	NA	TRBJ2-1	CASSSQIAGVGNEQFF	TGCGCCAGCAGCTCACAGATAGCGGGAGTCGGCAATGAGCAGTTCTTC
NA	TRBV18	once	TRBJ2-5	CASSPPVRKETQYF	TGTGCCAGCTCACCACCAGTCAGAAAAGAGACCCAGTACTTC
NA	TRBV5-1	NA	TRBJ1-6	CASSQTLTTPRSPLHF	TGCGCCAGCAGCCAAACCTTGACTACTCCGCGGTCACCCCTCCACTTT
TRBD1	TRBV13	NA	TRBJ1-3	CASRPTGDGNTIYF	TGTGCCAGCAGACCGACAGGGGATGGAAACACCATATATTTT
NA	TRBV4-1	NA	TRBJ1-4	CASSQGGTYNEKLFF	TGCGCCAGCAGCCAAGGCGGCACCTATAATGAAAAACTGTTTTTT
NA	TRBV18	NA	TRBJ1-4	CASSPGGNEKLFF	TGTGCCAGCTCACCAGGAGGGAATGAAAAACTGTTTTTT
NA	TRBV29-1	NA	TRBJ1-2	CSDLQSGKGYTF	TGCAGCGACCTACAGTCGGGGAAAGGCTACACCTTC
NA	TRBV3-1/TRBV3-2	NA	TRBJ1-1	CATGGATEAFF	TGTGCCACCGGGGGGGCCACTGAAGCTTTCTTT
TRBD2	TRBV5-4	NA	TRBJ2-3	CASSSVAGGRADTQYF	TGTGCCAGCAGCTCCGTAGCGGGGGGGAGGGCAGATACGCAGTATTTT
NA	TRBV25-1	NA	TRBJ1-1	CASSDTGNGEAFF	TGTGCCAGCAGTGATACCGGGAACGGTGAAGCTTTCTTT
TRBD1	TRBV7-8	NA	TRBJ1-1	CASSSATGADEAFF	TGTGCCAGCAGCTCTGCCACAGGGGCGGATGAAGCTTTCTTT
NA	TRBV7-9	NA	TRBJ2-2	CARDSSLTNTGELFF	TGTGCCAGAGACAGTTCGCTCACAAACACCGGGGAGCTGTTTTTT
NA	TRBV18	NA	TRBJ2-3	CASSPRGDTQYF	TGTGCCAGCTCACCAAGGGGAGATACGCAGTATTTT
TRBD1	TRBV19	NA	TRBJ1-2	CASSTRDRGIHGYTF	TGTGCCAGTAGTACCCGGGACAGGGGAATCCATGGCTACACCTTC
TRBD1	TRBV24-1	medium-sized	TRBJ2-1	CATSDFRQGDEQFF	TGTGCCACCAGTGATTTTAGGCAGGGGGATGAGCAGTTCTTC
NA	TRBV5-1	NA	TRBJ2-2	CASSPPTGELFF	TGCGCCAGCAGTCCCCCAACCGGGGAGCTGTTTTTT
NA	TRBV18	NA	TRBJ1-1	CASSPWRGGGNTEAFF	TGTGCCAGCTCACCCTGGCGCGGGGGAGGGAACACTGAAGCTTTCTTT
NA	TRBV5-1	NA	TRBJ2-7	CASSLRDKGEGGAYEQYF	TGCGCCAGCAGCTTGCGGGATAAGGGAGAGGGTGGCGCCTACGAGCAGTACTTC
NA	TRBV7-9	NA	TRBJ2-7	CASSMGYYEQYF	TGTGCCAGCAGCATGGGCTACTACGAGCAGTACTTC
TRBD2	TRBV6-1	NA	TRBJ2-2	CASSEVNLAGVPGELFF	TGTGCCAGCAGTGAAGTAAATCTAGCGGGAGTGCCCGGGGAGCTGTTTTTT
TRBD1	TRBV6-2/TRBV6-3	NA	TRBJ2-3	CASSLTGTDTQYF	TGTGCCAGCAGTTTGACAGGGACAGATACGCAGTATTTT
NA	TRBV3-1/TRBV3-2	few	TRBJ1-3	CASSQGRTGNTIYF	TGTGCCAGCAGCCAAGGGCGGACTGGAAACACCATATATTTT
NA	TRBV12-5	NA	TRBJ2-1	CASGPDERNNEQFF	TGTGCTAGTGGTCCCGACGAGCGGAACAATGAGCAGTTCTTC
NA	TRBV7-2	few	TRBJ1-3	CASSYYRSSGNTIYF	TGTGCCAGCAGCTATTACAGAAGCTCTGGAAACACCATATATTTT
NA	TRBV7-3	NA	TRBJ2-3	CASSFAGAGADTQYF	TGTGCCAGCAGCTTCGCTGGGGCTGGGGCAGATACGCAGTATTTT
NA	TRBV7-9	NA	TRBJ2-3	CASSYVNLRGKVADTQYF	TGTGCCAGCAGCTACGTAAACCTCAGGGGAAAGGTTGCAGATACGCAGTATTTT
TRBD1	TRBV7-3	NA	TRBJ1-4	CASSLAGQPNEKLFF	TGTGCCAGCAGCTTGGCGGGACAGCCTAATGAAAAACTGTTTTTT
NA	TRBV9	once	TRBJ1-4	CASSETLGFEKLFF	TGTGCCAGCAGCGAGACTTTAGGTTTTGAAAAACTGTTTTTT
NA	TRBV2	NA	TRBJ1-4	CASEWSSEKLFF	TGTGCCAGTGAGTGGAGTAGTGAAAAACTGTTTTTT
NA	TRBV12-3/TRBV12-4	once	TRBJ1-6	CASSRTVNSPLHF	TGTGCCAGCAGCCGGACAGTTAATTCACCCCTCCACTTT
NA	TRBV9	NA	TRBJ2-2	CASSVGSTSLTGELFF	TGTGCCAGCAGCGTAGGTAGCACCTCCCTCACCGGGGAGCTGTTTTTT
TRBD2	TRBV5-4	NA	TRBJ2-7	CASSLTLAGPYEQYF	TGTGCCAGCAGCTTGACGCTAGCGGGGCCGTACGAGCAGTACTTC
NA	TRBV15	NA	TRBJ2-5	CATSRESWQSQETQYF	TGTGCCACCAGCAGAGAATCCTGGCAGTCGCAAGAGACCCAGTACTTC
NA	TRBV7-9	NA	TRBJ1-1	CASSLIGGVNTEAFF	TGTGCCAGCAGCTTAATAGGAGGGGTCAACACTGAAGCTTTCTTT
TRBD1	TRBV7-9	NA	TRBJ2-7	CASSARDRAYEQYF	TGTGCCAGCAGCGCAAGGGACAGAGCCTACGAGCAGTACTTC
TRBD2	TRBV4-1	NA	TRBJ2-5	CASSQEGRLAGVGRETQYF	TGCGCCAGCAGCCAAGAGGGGAGGCTAGCGGGGGTTGGACGAGAGACCCAGTACTTC
NA	TRBV12-5	few	TRBJ1-6	CASGLVLGRVNSPLHF	TGTGCTAGTGGTTTGGTACTGGGCAGGGTTAATTCACCCCTCCACTTT
TRBD1	TRBV5-1	NA	TRBJ1-6	CASTLNEQGASSPLHF	TGCGCCAGCACGCTCAACGAACAGGGGGCCAGTTCACCCCTCCACTTT
TRBD1	TRBV4-3	NA	TRBJ1-1	CASSQGQGRTEAFF	TGCGCCAGCAGCCAAGGACAGGGGAGGACTGAAGCTTTCTTT
TRBD1	TRBV19	NA	TRBJ1-1	CASSITGVQNTEAFF	TGTGCCAGTAGTATAACAGGGGTCCAAAACACTGAAGCTTTCTTT
NA	TRBV19	NA	TRBJ1-2	CASRGIGGYTF	TGTGCCAGTAGGGGCATTGGGGGCTACACCTTC
TRBD2	TRBV19	NA	TRBJ2-5	CASSIRGGETQYF	TGTGCCAGTAGTATTCGGGGGGGAGAGACCCAGTACTTC
NA	TRBV18	NA	TRBJ2-1	CASSPNRGTGSYNEQFF	TGTGCCAGCTCTCCAAATAGGGGGACGGGCTCCTACAATGAGCAGTTCTTC
NA	TRBV10-3	NA	TRBJ2-2	CAISVPKQGNTGELFF	TGTGCCATCAGTGTCCCCAAACAGGGGAACACCGGGGAGCTGTTTTTT
TRBD1	TRBV6-6	NA	TRBJ1-2	CASRGQGYGYTF	TGTGCCAGCAGGGGACAGGGCTATGGCTACACCTTC
NA	TRBV4-3	NA	TRBJ2-3	CASSQEWGAGGEDTQYF	TGCGCCAGCAGCCAAGAATGGGGGGCAGGGGGAGAAGATACGCAGTATTTT
TRBD2	TRBV7-9	few	TRBJ2-1	CASSLGSGGFNEQFF	TGTGCCAGCAGCTTAGGTAGCGGGGGGTTCAATGAGCAGTTCTTC
NA	TRBV12-3/TRBV12-4	NA	TRBJ2-5	CASSLQGMETQYF	TGTGCCAGCAGTCTCCAGGGGATGGAGACCCAGTACTTC
NA	TRBV6-5	NA	TRBJ2-2	CATGEGSLDTGELFF	TGTGCCACGGGAGAAGGGAGTTTGGACACCGGGGAGCTGTTTTTT
NA	TRBV5-6	few	TRBJ1-2	CASSGNLGGYGYTF	TGTGCCAGCAGCGGGAACCTAGGAGGGTATGGCTACACCTTC
NA	TRBV4-3	NA	TRBJ1-4	CASSQEHAGNEKLFF	TGCGCCAGCAGCCAAGAACATGCGGGGAATGAAAAACTGTTTTTT
TRBD1	TRBV6-4	NA	TRBJ2-1	CASSIDRGDEQFF	TGTGCCAGCAGTATAGACAGGGGTGATGAGCAGTTCTTC
TRBD1	TRBV7-2	NA	TRBJ1-3	CASSLEGGTGNTIYF	TGTGCCAGCAGTTTAGAAGGGGGCACTGGAAACACCATATATTTT
NA	TRBV4-2	NA	TRBJ2-2	CASGAVGAGELFF	TGTGCCAGCGGGGCCGTGGGCGCCGGGGAGCTGTTTTTT
TRBD1	TRBV6-1	NA	TRBJ1-2	CASSEGTGIGYTF	TGTGCCAGCAGTGAAGGGACAGGGATTGGCTACACCTTC